In its sample, the clone carrying this TCR beta chain was seen a few times. Its antigen is not known. TCRdb recomputed calls from the reads with MiXCR, one row per CDR3 protein. This table has about 360,000 distinct CDR3 sequences, over 15% appearing once. This specimen comes from a study of T cell repertoires in cytomegalovirus infection. Study at large: Indications of both CMV infection and matching HLA type were provided by public TCR beta signatures. Study-wide findings and caveats: CMV-specific TCR beta clonotypes restricted by HLA-C were the ones dominating the ex vivo response. Individuals carrying CMV plus the relevant HLA were identified by cumulative frequency of public TCR beta families.

This CDR3 is 15 amino acids long. Trimming cost V 1 base and J 2 bases; bases outside gene matches: 2. The germline V gene has CDR1 SGHAT and CDR2 FQNNGV. This TCR was sampled from a human donor in good health (CMV status not recorded). Some clones in this sample may be carry-over from other donors' samples. The V and J genes are TRBV11-2 and TRBJ1-5; TRBD1 agrees at 7 bases. Source material: PBMCs. Here the CDR3 DNA reads TGTGCCAGCAGCTTAGGGGACAGCCGCAATCAGCCCCAGCATTTT. Encoded protein: CASSLGDSRNQPQHF.